This T cell receptor beta chain was captured by sequencing in a study of blood T cells in healthy people across ages. Study-level information: About one barcoded TCR beta cDNA was captured per two T cells.

A J-beta primer mix and a sample-barcoded 5' primer were used in a second PCR of about 6 to 12 cycles. TCRdb itself ran the 5' RACE reads through MiXCR, one entry per CDR3 protein. Among around 790,000 distinct CDR3 sequences listed, roughly 44% were seen once. V shed 4 bases, J shed 7 bases, and the junction held 9 bases outside the gene matches. The CDR3 has 16 residues. Germline values: CDR1 SGHRS, CDR2 YFSETQ. The specimen sequenced was blood. The gene calls are TRBV5-1 and TRBJ2-1; 12 bases agree with TRBD2. This sequence originates from a man aged 55 to 70 in good health. The CDR3 sequence: CASSLGASGGANEQFF. CDR3 bases: TGCGCCAGCAGCCTGGGGGCTAGCGGGGGGGCGAATGAGCAGTTCTTC.